This T cell receptor beta chain was captured in a study of blood T cells in healthy people across ages. Study in general: Per two T cells, template switching captured roughly one barcoded beta molecule.

This clonotype was seen ten or more times. No antigen is known for it. Findings and caveats of the study: A greater number of naive CD4+ cells and higher diversity distinguished long-lived donors from aged donors. The diversity estimates, figures obtained from one million T cells, were considered underestimates. There was no known CMV status for donors, so expanded clonotype changes were possibly confounded.

The V end was cut by 2 bases, the J end by 1 base, with 12 bases between. Germline V gene lookup returns CDR1 SGHRS and CDR2 YFSETQ. This CDR3 has 15 amino acids. It was with a sample-barcoded 5' primer and a J-beta primer mix that a second PCR of roughly 6 to 11 cycles was run. TCRdb fed the 5' RACE reads into MiXCR, producing one record per CDR3 protein. The table records some 640,000 distinct CDR3 sequences, about 30% of them present only once. Sequencing used blood. The rearrangement joins TRBV5-1 to TRBJ2-5; a weak D match, TRBD1 (5 bases). The source of this sequence is a woman of 80 years or more in good health. CDR3 sequence (DNA): TGCGCCAGCAGCTTCGCCGGTACAGGCCAAGAGACCCAGTACTTC. Protein product: CASSFAGTGQETQYF.